This T cell receptor beta chain is drawn from a study of cytomegalovirus exposure and HLA in healthy donors. The method was immunoSEQ multiplex PCR; TCRdb's version includes in-frame clones alone and lacks a portion of them. In the table there are some 150,000 clones, approximately 86% of which are singletons. The germline V gene has CDR1 MDHEN and CDR2 SYDVKM. Trimming at V came to 3 bases and at J to 0 bases, leaving 10 bases not matched to a gene. The CDR3 runs 18 residues. This receptor was obtained from a human donor in good health. V usage is TRBV28 and J usage is TRBJ2-3, with 9 bases lining up with TRBD2. Sequencing was carried out using PBMCs. The CDR3 is CASSLPGLAEISTDTQYF. CDR3 sequence (DNA): TGTGCCAGCAGTTTGCCGGGACTAGCAGAAATTAGCACAGATACGCAGTATTTT. The full variable domain, rest sourced from reference TRBV28 and TRBJ2-3, is DVKVTQSSRYLVKRTGEKVFLECVQDMDHENMFWYRQDPGLGLRLIYFSYDVKMKEKGDIPEGYSVSREKKERFSLILESASTNQTSMYLCASSLPGLAEISTDTQYFGPGTRLTVL.